This T cell receptor (beta chain) was sequenced during a study of blood T cell repertoires in COVID-19. About the research overall: Sites across the United States, Italy and Spain contributed samples from acute and convalescent COVID-19.

In germline, CDR1 is SGHRS, CDR2 YFSETQ. The CDR3 consists of 15 residues. Trimming removed 0 bases from V and 4 bases from J; junction bases left unmatched: 2. Study processing details: Reference gene primers were amplified, and this amplification served to estimate nucleated cell counts. Profiling relied on immunoSEQ multiplex PCR, and the TCRdb table lists in-frame clones only, not all of them. From that table come the V and J calls and clone size; the DNA was used to work out D and trimming. The table lists around 37,000 clones, 75% to 95% of them singletons. The specimen was peripheral blood. This chain connects TRBV5-1 to TRBJ2-3; 10 bases are a match to TRBD1. The TCR sequence derives from a woman older than 75 with acute or convalescent COVID-19. CDR3 DNA: TGCGCCAGCAGCTTGGGACAGGGGGCAGCAGATACGCAGTATTTT. This sequence encodes CASSLGQGAADTQYF.